One sample yielded the 30 T cell receptor beta chains listed below, sequenced in a study of cytomegalovirus exposure and HLA in healthy donors. 60 Vbeta and 13 Jbeta primers were used in PCR. The data were produced by immunoSEQ multiplex PCR, yet TCRdb's version contains in-frame clones alone and is incomplete. The sample has 90,000 to 100,000 clones, around 77% seen once. Sequencing was done on a sample of PBMCs. The receptors originated from an older woman in good health and CMV-seropositive.

This clone was counted a single time. The V gene is TRBV30, the J gene TRBJ1-1, with D possibly being TRBD1 (5 bases). CDR1 is GTSNPN and CDR2 is SVGIG in the germline V gene (reference sequence). The CDR3 is 14 amino acids. Deletions cut 2 bases from V and 1 base from J, with 11 bases between. The CDR3 loop is CAWSPLDRNTEAFF. CDR3 DNA sequence: TGTGCCTGGAGTCCGTTAGACAGGAACACTGAAGCTTTCTTT. The whole variable domain, filled in from reference TRBV30 and TRBJ1-1, reads SQTIHQWPATLVQPVGSPLSLECTVEGTSNPNLYWYRQAAGRGLQLLFYSVGIGQISSEVPQNLSASRPQDRQFILSSKKLLLSDSGFYLCAWSPLDRNTEAFFGQGTRLTVV.

This clone has more than one count but fewer than ten. The chain recombines TRBV5-1 with TRBJ1-1; D is uncertain. Germline assignment: CDR1 SGHRS and CDR2 YFSETQ. The V end was cut by 5 bases, the J end by 1 base, with 12 bases between. The CDR3 spans 14 residues. The CDR3 DNA reads as TGCGCCAGCAGGAGGGATTGGGGGAACACTGAAGCTTTCTTT. Amino acid sequence: CASRRDWGNTEAFF.

V gene TRBV5-1 combines with J gene TRBJ2-5; weak D call: TRBD1 (5 bases). Germline CDR1 SGHRS, CDR2 YFSETQ. V lost 4 bases, J lost 7 bases, and 8 bases lay in between. The CDR3 totals 11 residues. The CDR3 loop is CASSQGGTQYF. The CDR3 DNA reads as TGCGCCAGCAGCCAGGGCGGGACCCAGTACTTC.

This chain connects TRBV6-5 to TRBJ1-2; D uncertain. From germline, CDR1 is MNHEY and CDR2 SVGAGI. Trimming removed 3 bases from V and 2 bases from J, with 10 bases in between. CDR3 length: 14 residues. The CDR3 protein is CASSYAGFNYGYTF. CDR3 DNA sequence: TGTGCCAGCAGTTATGCGGGGTTCAACTATGGCTACACCTTC.

J is TRBJ1-4 and V is TRBV5-1, with a possible D match to TRBD1 (5 bases). Trimming stripped 5 bases from V and 7 bases from J, with 12 bases between. Germline values: CDR1 SGHRS, CDR2 YFSETQ. The CDR3 sequence is 13 residues long. The CDR3 reads CASRGTGGEKLFF. In DNA form, the CDR3 reads TGCGCCAGCAGAGGAACAGGCGGTGAAAAACTGTTTTTT.

This clone was seen only a few times. This chain connects TRBV19 to TRBJ1-1, with 7 bases aligning to TRBD1. The CDR3 runs 11 residues. Trimming cost V 6 bases and J 11 bases; bases outside gene matches: 6. Germline CDR1 is LNHDA and CDR2 is SQIVND (reference sequence). The CDR3 DNA is TGTGCCAGTAGCCGGTGGGACAGTGCTTTCTTT. As protein: CASSRWDSAFF.

The V and J genes are TRBV6-1 and TRBJ1-2; weak D call: TRBD1 (6 bases). Germline CDR1 reads MNHNS; CDR2 reads SASEGT. CDR3 size: 12 residues. Trimming stripped 8 bases from V and 7 bases from J, with 14 bases between. CDR3 residues: CASGGGGGGYTF. CDR3 nucleotides: TGTGCCAGCGGAGGGGGGGGCGGTGGCTACACCTTC.

DNA of the CDR3: TGTGCCAGCAGGGAGACAGGGGGCTCTAATGAAAAACTGTTTTTT. Protein sequence: CASRETGGSNEKLFF. The chain carries TRBV28 and TRBJ1-4, with 10 positions matching TRBD1. J was trimmed by 3 bases and V by 6 bases; bases with no gene match: 4. This CDR3 comprises 15 residues. Germline V gene data show CDR1 as MDHEN and CDR2 as SYDVKM.

V is TRBV28 and J is TRBJ2-7, with D unresolved. V was trimmed by 3 bases and J by 2 bases, leaving 8 bases between them. This CDR3 region has 13 residues. CDR1 and CDR2 (germline): MDHEN, SYDVKM. Here the CDR3 DNA reads TGTGCCAGCAGTTTGGGCCGAACCTACGAGCAGTACTTC. The encoded protein is CASSLGRTYEQYF.

The V and J genes are TRBV27 and TRBJ2-1, with TRBD2 identical over 7 bases. J gave up 9 bases and V 7 bases, and 9 bases lay outside the gene matches. This CDR3 is 13 amino acids long. Per the germline V gene, CDR1 is MNHEY and CDR2 is SMNVEV (reference sequence). For the CDR3, the DNA is TGTGCCAGCAACCAAAGGGCGGGAGTTGAGCAGTTCTTC. It is translated as CASNQRAGVEQFF.

The chain combines TRBV15 with TRBJ2-1; the D gene is possibly TRBD2 (6 bases). The CDR3 sequence is 18 residues long. CDR1 LNHNV and CDR2 YYDKDF come from the germline V gene (reference sequence). Trimming removed 1 base at V and 0 bases at J, with 16 bases between. DNA of the CDR3: TGTGCCACCAGCAGAGCCCCAGGCGGGATGAGCTCCTACAATGAGCAGTTCTTC. Translated: CATSRAPGGMSSYNEQFF.

The rearrangement links TRBV27 to TRBJ1-2; TRBD1 agrees at 8 bases. The CDR3 is 14 amino acids. Trimming cost V 2 bases and J 6 bases; bases outside gene matches: 5. Germline V gene lookup returns CDR1 MNHEY and CDR2 SMNVEV (reference sequence). This CDR3 reads CASSLVQGAHGYTF. DNA of the CDR3: TGTGCCAGCAGTTTAGTGCAGGGGGCCCATGGCTACACCTTC.

This rearrangement joins TRBV11-2 to TRBJ1-6; a weak D match, TRBD1 (5 bases). From germline, CDR1 is SGHAT and CDR2 FQNNGV. The CDR3 has 17 amino acids. Trimming removed 1 base at V and 4 bases at J, with 14 bases between. For the CDR3, the DNA is TGTGCCAGCAGCTTAGTACGTCGGCCAGGGTATAATTCACCCCTCCACTTT. This codes for CASSLVRRPGYNSPLHF.

The rearrangement joins TRBV9 to TRBJ2-5, with 8 nucleotides matching TRBD2. CDR1 is SGDLS, CDR2 YYNGEE, per germline. The CDR3 runs to 17 residues. The V and J ends lost 0 bases and 2 bases, in that order; junction bases with no gene match: 9. This CDR3 is CASSVGLAGTLQETQYF. The CDR3 DNA follows: TGTGCCAGCAGCGTAGGTCTAGCGGGCACCCTACAAGAGACCCAGTACTTC.

The chain couples TRBV6-1 to TRBJ2-7, with D perhaps matching TRBD2 (6 bases). CDR1 MNHNS and CDR2 SASEGT come from the germline V gene. This CDR3 has 14 amino acids. V was cut by 4 bases and J by 6 bases, with 16 bases left in between. CDR3 sequence: CASSGLEGTGEQYF. CDR3 coding DNA: TGTGCCAGCAGTGGTTTGGAGGGCACGGGCGAGCAGTACTTC.

This clone was picked up a small number of times. The V and J genes are TRBV6-1 and TRBJ2-5; 10 bases fit TRBD2. TRBJ2-7 explains the end of the DNA better; the J call may be wrong. This CDR3 comprises 17 residues. Germline-derived CDR1 and CDR2 are MNHNS and SASEGT. CDR3 loop: CASSASPQSGRVHEQYF. The CDR3 bases are TGTGCCAGCAGTGCCTCCCCCCAGAGCGGGAGGGTCCACGAGCAGTACTTC.

This clone has only a few counts. The chain is built from TRBV7-9 and TRBJ1-1; 7 bases fit TRBD1. This CDR3 comprises 13 residues. V trimming: 5 bases; J trimming: 4 bases; junction bases outside the gene matches: 4. The germline V gene encodes CDR1 SEHNR and CDR2 FQNEAQ (reference sequence). For the CDR3, the DNA is TGTGCCAGCAGCCCTTGGGACAGCACTGAAGCTTTCTTT. It specifies CASSPWDSTEAFF.

This clone was recorded a few times. V gene TRBV11-3 combines with J gene TRBJ2-1; D call uncertain. Germline CDR1 SGHNT, CDR2 YENEEA. Trimming removed 0 bases from V and 0 bases from J, with 9 bases in between. The CDR3 loop spans 16 amino acids. CDR3 coding DNA: TGTGCCAGCAGCTTAGATGGTGCGGCCTCCTACAATGAGCAGTTCTTC. Translation: CASSLDGAASYNEQFF. The variable domain in full, completed from reference TRBV11-3 and TRBJ2-1, reads EAGVVQSPRYKIIEKKQPVAFWCNPISGHNTLYWYLQNLGQGPELLIRYENEEAVDDSQLPKDRFSAERLKGVDSTLKIQPAELGDSAVYLCASSLDGAASYNEQFFGPGTRLTVL.

This sequence joins TRBV11-2 and TRBJ2-1, with D tentatively TRBD2 (6 bases). V was cut by 5 bases and J by 6 bases, with 14 bases left in between. CDR1 is SGHAT, CDR2 FQNNGV, per germline. The CDR3 totals 14 residues. The CDR3 nucleotides read TGTGCCAGCAGCCGATCGGGACTCGTCAATGAGCAGTTCTTC. Its protein is CASSRSGLVNEQFF. Complete variable domain (other parts from reference TRBV11-2 and TRBJ2-1): EAGVAQSPRYKIIEKRQSVAFWCNPISGHATLYWYQQILGQGPKLLIQFQNNGVVDDSQLPKDRFSAERLKGVDSTLKIQPAKLEDSAVYLCASSRSGLVNEQFFGPGTRLTVL.

The J gene is TRBJ1-2, the V gene TRBV14, with 7 bases identical to TRBD1. Germline values: CDR1 SGHDN, CDR2 FVKESK. Losses at the gene ends were 2 bases for V and 1 base for J; bases not matched to a gene: 4. The CDR3 length is 15 residues. For the CDR3, the DNA is TGTGCCAGCAGCCAAATCGGACAGGTTAACTATGGCTACACCTTC. Residues: CASSQIGQVNYGYTF. Based on the CDR3 plus reference TRBV14 and TRBJ1-2, the full variable domain is EAGVTQFPSHSVIEKGQTVTLRCDPISGHDNLYWYRRVMGKEIKFLLHFVKESKQDESGMPNNRFLAERTGGTYSTLKVQPAELEDSGVYFCASSQIGQVNYGYTFGSGTRLTVV.

This clone has at least ten counts. The rearrangement joins TRBV4-2 to TRBJ2-7; unclear D gene. Germline CDR1 reads LGHNA; CDR2 reads YNFKEQ. Deletions cut 4 bases from V and 0 bases from J, with 10 bases between. CDR3 size: 14 residues. CDR3 in DNA: TGTGCCAGCAGCCCCGACTTGGGCTCCTACGAGCAGTACTTC. As protein: CASSPDLGSYEQYF.

The chain combines TRBV30 with TRBJ2-5; D not resolved. Germline V gene sequence: CDR1 GTSNPN, CDR2 SVGIG (reference sequence). Trimming took off 1 base at V and 9 bases at J, with 18 bases between the two ends. The CDR3 length is 14 residues. The CDR3 nucleotides read TGTGCCTGGAGTGCTAGTTCGGGTGGGTTCCCCCAGTACTTC. This sequence encodes CAWSASSGGFPQYF.

The chain uses TRBV19 and TRBJ2-7, with TRBD2 matching 9 bases. The CDR3 contains 13 residues. Trimming at V came to 8 bases and at J to 4 bases, leaving 6 bases not matched to a gene. Germline loops: CDR1 LNHDA, CDR2 SQIVND (reference sequence). DNA for the CDR3: TGTGCCAGTGCGAGCGGGAGGAATTACGAGCAGTACTTC. Protein sequence: CASASGRNYEQYF. The whole variable domain, remainder taken from reference TRBV19 and TRBJ2-7, is DGGITQSPKYLFRKEGQNVTLSCEQNLNHDAMYWYRQDPGQGLRLIYYSQIVNDFQKGDIAEGYSVSREKKESFPLTVTSAQKNPTAFYLCASASGRNYEQYFGPGTRLTVT.

V is TRBV28 and J is TRBJ2-7; possible D gene TRBD2, 6 bases. Germline loops: CDR1 MDHEN, CDR2 SYDVKM. The length of the CDR3 is 13 residues. With 6 bases removed from V and 2 bases from J, the gap between germline ends came to 11 bases. This CDR3 is CASRGLLTYEQYF. The CDR3 region has the DNA TGTGCCAGCAGGGGACTCCTAACCTACGAGCAGTACTTC.

V gene TRBV18 combines with J gene TRBJ2-2, with 12 positions matching TRBD2. CDR1 KGHSH and CDR2 LQKENI come from the germline V gene. The J segment lost 6 bases and the V segment lost 5 bases, leaving 7 bases of the junction unmatched. This CDR3 spans 16 amino acids. CDR3 nucleotides: TGTGCCAGCTCAGAACAGACTAGCGGGAGAGCCGGGGAGCTGTTTTTT. It encodes CASSEQTSGRAGELFF.

The V call is TRBV6-6, the J call TRBJ2-7; 9 bases align to TRBD2. This CDR3 has 15 residues. The V and J ends lost 6 bases and 0 bases, in that order; junction bases with no gene match: 6. Germline values: CDR1 MNHNY, CDR2 SVGAGI (reference sequence). The CDR3 region has the DNA TGTGCCAGCAGAGGGATAGCGGGGGACTCCTACGAGCAGTACTTC. Its protein is CASRGIAGDSYEQYF.

The V call is TRBV30, the J call TRBJ1-5; D gene ambiguous. This CDR3 is 8 amino acids long. Germline V gene sequence: CDR1 GTSNPN, CDR2 SVGIG (reference sequence). V lost 5 bases and J 9 bases, leaving 2 bases between the germline ends. Here the CDR3 reads CAWRPQHF. The CDR3 DNA reads as TGTGCCTGGCGGCCCCAGCATTTT.

The chain recombines TRBV19 with TRBJ1-1; D remains ambiguous. Trimming took off 6 bases at V and 10 bases at J, with 18 bases between the two ends. Per the germline V gene, CDR1 is LNHDA and CDR2 is SQIVND (reference sequence). This CDR3 has 13 amino acids. In DNA, the CDR3 is TGTGCCAGTAGCAGTACGGGTCCTCTGAGAGCTTTCTTT. Its translation is CASSSTGPLRAFF.

V and J are TRBV5-1 and TRBJ1-1; D is unresolved. Deletions cut 4 bases from V and 7 bases from J, with 23 bases between. The germline gives CDR1 SGHRS, CDR2 YFSETQ. The CDR3 contains 16 residues. In DNA form, the CDR3 reads TGCGCCAGCAGCCGTATAGGTACACGGACTTGGGATGAAGCTTTCTTT. It specifies CASSRIGTRTWDEAFF.

The V and J genes are TRBV4-2 and TRBJ2-7; 11 bases are shared with TRBD2. Looked up from germline, CDR1 is LGHNA and CDR2 is YNFKEQ. Trimming at V came to 3 bases and at J to 0 bases, leaving 4 bases not matched to a gene. The CDR3 extends over 16 amino acids. As DNA, the CDR3 is TGTGCCAGCAGCCAGGCCACTAGCGGGGGCTCCTACGAGCAGTACTTC. It translates to CASSQATSGGSYEQYF.